The rows below give T cell receptor beta chains drawn from one sample of a study of T cell repertoires in cytomegalovirus infection. MiXCR, run by TCRdb on the reads, gives a single entry per CDR3 protein. Here the sample spans fewer than 950,000 distinct CDR3 sequences, approximately 32% being singletons. No cognate antigen is known for these TCRs. Here the sequenced sample was cultured CD8+ T cells from PBMCs, taken from culture after CMV antigen stimulation. These receptors all stem from a human donor in good health (CMV status not recorded). Some clones in this sample may be carry-over from other donors' samples. CDR3s include the opening cysteine and the closing phenylalanine or tryptophan. D genes are given only for firm matches. A clone size is listed for some rows: how often the clone was seen (once, few, many), or a class if it is expanded.

>many|TRBV7-8|TRBJ2-5|.
TGTGCCAGCAGCACCCCAACGCAACAAGAGACCCAGTACTTC
CASSTPTQQETQYF
>few|TRBV7-9|TRBJ2-3|.
TGTGCCAGCAGCTTAGTGATTCAGGGGACAGATACGCAGTATTTT
CASSLVIQGTDTQYF
>.|TRBV12-3/TRBV12-4|TRBJ2-6|TRBD1
TGTGCCAGCAGTTGGGGACAGGGCGCTGGGGCCAACGTCCTGACTTTC
CASSWGQGAGANVLTF
>.|TRBV7-2|TRBJ1-5|.
TGTGCCAGCAGCCCGCAACCACCCAGGGTTAGCAATCAGCCCCAGCATTTT
CASSPQPPRVSNQPQHF
>.|TRBV4-2|TRBJ2-2|.
TGTGCCAGCAACCAAGAGCAGGGGCTCTCGAACACCGGGGAGCTGTTTTTT
CASNQEQGLSNTGELFF
>.|TRBV7-6|TRBJ2-7|.
TGTGCCAGCAGCTTGGGCGGTACGTGGGAGCAGTACTTC
CASSLGGTWEQYF
>.|TRBV6-2/TRBV6-3|TRBJ1-1|.
TGTGCCAGCCTAGGGGGGCCCACTGAAGCTTTCTTT
CASLGGPTEAFF
>few|TRBV6-5|TRBJ1-5|.
.
CASSTSQKGGNQPQHF
>few|TRBV29-1|TRBJ2-1|TRBD2
TGCAGCGTCGAGTCGGTGTGGGGTCTAGCGGGGATTAATGAGCAGTTCTTC
CSVESVWGLAGINEQFF
>.|TRBV10-3|TRBJ2-2|.
TGTGCCATCAGTAACCTAACCGGGGAGCTGTTTTTT
CAISNLTGELFF
>.|TRBV20-1|TRBJ1-1|TRBD1
TGCAGTGCTAGAGATGCCTTCCGAGACAGGGGGTTTACTGAAGCTTTCTTT
CSARDAFRDRGFTEAFF